The 9 T cell receptor beta chains given below trace back to one sample, sequenced in a study of T cell responses to AZD1222 COVID-19 vaccine. The repertoire was sequenced with immunoSEQ multiplex PCR; TCRdb's copy has only in-frame clones and lacks some. The profile shows 150,000 to 200,000 clones, just under 95% of them singletons. Source: peripheral blood, taken on day 0 of AZD1222 vaccination. The receptors stem from an adult in good health.

The chain links TRBV7-2 to TRBJ2-1, with 8 positions matching TRBD2. This CDR3 has 13 amino acids. V trimming: 5 bases; J trimming: 12 bases; junction bases outside the gene matches: 9. CDR1 and CDR2 (germline): SGHTA, FQGNSA. The chain's CDR3 is CASSPPGGPGQFF. As DNA, the CDR3 is TGTGCCAGCAGCCCCCCGGGGGGGCCGGGGCAGTTCTTC.

The chain recombines TRBV27 with TRBJ1-5, with D possibly matching TRBD1 (6 bases). Germline CDR1 is MNHEY and CDR2 is SMNVEV (reference sequence). V was shortened by 3 bases and J by 7 bases, with 13 bases between the two germline ends. This CDR3 has 14 residues. As DNA, the CDR3 is TGTGCCAGCAGTTTTGGGAGGAGGGGGCAGCCCCAGCATTTT. Amino acids: CASSFGRRGQPQHF.

V gene TRBV5-4 combines with J gene TRBJ1-6; D call uncertain. Between the trimmed V and J ends, which lost 1 base and 8 bases, there was a span of 25 bases. The CDR3 is 19 residues long. Germline values: CDR1 SGHNT, CDR2 YYREEE (reference sequence). The CDR3 is CASSLNHPALGRRDSPLHF. DNA for the CDR3: TGTGCCAGCAGCTTGAATCATCCCGCTTTAGGTAGACGTGATTCACCCCTCCACTTT.

This chain uses TRBV28 with TRBJ1-3; 7 bases are shared with TRBD1. The junction had 5 bases not matched to a gene; V was cut back by 6 bases and J by 0 bases. CDR3 length: 15 amino acids. Germline values: CDR1 MDHEN, CDR2 SYDVKM. The CDR3 DNA reads as TGTGCCAGCAGGACAGGGTCCGCCTCTGGAAACACCATATATTTT. It specifies CASRTGSASGNTIYF. Based on the CDR3 plus reference TRBV28 and TRBJ1-3, the full variable domain is DVKVTQSSRYLVKRTGEKVFLECVQDMDHENMFWYRQDPGLGLRLIYFSYDVKMKEKGDIPEGYSVSREKKERFSLILESASTNQTSMYLCASRTGSASGNTIYFGEGSWLTVV.

The V call is TRBV3-1 (or the pseudogene TRBV3-2), the J call TRBJ2-3, with 12 bases lining up with TRBD2. The length of the CDR3 is 16 residues. Trimming cost V 4 bases and J 4 bases; bases outside gene matches: 6. CDR1 and CDR2 (germline): LGHDT, YNNKEL (reference sequence). The CDR3 protein is CASSPSSGRAADTQYF. CDR3 bases: TGTGCCAGCAGCCCCTCTAGCGGGAGGGCCGCAGATACGCAGTATTTT.

This clone has a single count. The chain couples TRBV30 to TRBJ1-2, with no clear D. This CDR3 has 13 residues. Trimming shortened V by 0 bases and J by 6 bases, and 11 bases separated the two germline ends. The germline CDR1 and CDR2 sequences are GTSNPN and SVGIG (reference sequence). The CDR3 bases are TGTGCCTGGAGTGTCGAAGGATTTCATGGCTACACCTTC. As protein: CAWSVEGFHGYTF. Based on the CDR3 plus reference TRBV30 and TRBJ1-2, the full variable domain is SQTIHQWPATLVQPVGSPLSLECTVEGTSNPNLYWYRQAAGRGLQLLFYSVGIGQISSEVPQNLSASRPQDRQFILSSKKLLLSDSGFYLCAWSVEGFHGYTFGSGTRLTVV.

V usage is TRBV6-2 or TRBV6-3 and J usage is TRBJ2-5; TRBD2 is a possible D gene (6 bases). Per the germline V gene, CDR1 is MNHEY and CDR2 is SVGEGT. The V end was cut by 6 bases, the J end by 5 bases, with 16 bases between. The CDR3 sequence is 14 residues long. The CDR3, as DNA: TGTGCCAGCAGCCACCGGGACTCACAGGAGACCCAGTACTTC. Protein sequence: CASSHRDSQETQYF.

The chain links TRBV2 to TRBJ2-2, with TRBD1 matching 8 bases. In germline, CDR1 is SNHLY, CDR2 FYNNEI. This CDR3 spans 14 amino acids. The trim removed 4 bases at V and 5 bases at J, leaving 3 bases unmatched. CDR3 in amino acids: CASSGGQATGELFF. For the CDR3, the DNA is TGTGCCAGCAGTGGGGGACAGGCTACCGGGGAGCTGTTTTTT.

The chain joins TRBV5-4 to TRBJ2-1; 9 bases line up with TRBD2. Germline V lookup: CDR1 SGHNT, CDR2 YYREEE (reference sequence). CDR3 length: 16 residues. V lost 2 bases to trimming and J lost 8 bases; unmatched junction nucleotides: 11. The CDR3 DNA reads TGTGCCAGCAGCTTTCCCGGGACTAGCTCCTCGTATGAGCAGTTCTTC. The encoded protein is CASSFPGTSSSYEQFF.